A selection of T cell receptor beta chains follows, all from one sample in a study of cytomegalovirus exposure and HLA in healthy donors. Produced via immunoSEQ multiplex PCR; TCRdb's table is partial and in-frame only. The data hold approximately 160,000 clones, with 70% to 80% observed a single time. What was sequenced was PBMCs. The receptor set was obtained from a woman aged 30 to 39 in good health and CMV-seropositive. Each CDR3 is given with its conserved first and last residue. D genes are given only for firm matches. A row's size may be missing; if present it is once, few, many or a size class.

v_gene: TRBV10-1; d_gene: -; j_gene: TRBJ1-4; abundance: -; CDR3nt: TGCGCCAGCAGTGAGGGGGGGGAACTCAGTTGTAGTGAAAAACTGTTTTTT; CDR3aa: CASSEGGELSCSEKLFF
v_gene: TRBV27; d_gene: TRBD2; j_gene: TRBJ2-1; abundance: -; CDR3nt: TGTGCCAGCGGACGAATAGCGGGGCAGTTCTTC; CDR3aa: CASGRIAGQFF
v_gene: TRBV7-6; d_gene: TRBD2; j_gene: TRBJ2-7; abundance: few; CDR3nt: TGTGCCAGCAGCCCGTCAGTAGCGGGAGGTAGGAACGAGCAGTACTTC; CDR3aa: CASSPSVAGGRNEQYF
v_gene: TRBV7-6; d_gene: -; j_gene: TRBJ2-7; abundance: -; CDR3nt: TGTGCCAGCAGCTTATCAGGGGAGCAGTACTTC; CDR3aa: CASSLSGEQYF
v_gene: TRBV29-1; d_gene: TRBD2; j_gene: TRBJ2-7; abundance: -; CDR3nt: TGCAGCGTTGGGGCGACTAGCGGGGTTCCTCGCGAGCAGTACTTC; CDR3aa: CSVGATSGVPREQYF
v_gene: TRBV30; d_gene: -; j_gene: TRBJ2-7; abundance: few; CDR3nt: TGTGCCTGCAGGAATAGCGGCTACGAGCAGTACTTC; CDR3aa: CACRNSGYEQYF
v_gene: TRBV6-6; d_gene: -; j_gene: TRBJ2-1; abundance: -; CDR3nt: TGTGCCTGCGACTCCTACAATGAGCAGTTCTTC; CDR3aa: CACDSYNEQFF
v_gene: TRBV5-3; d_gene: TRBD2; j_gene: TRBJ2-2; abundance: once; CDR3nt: TGTGCCAGAAGCTTGGACGGGAGGGCCTGGCCGGGCACCGGGGAGCTGTTTTTT; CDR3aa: CARSLDGRAWPGTGELFF
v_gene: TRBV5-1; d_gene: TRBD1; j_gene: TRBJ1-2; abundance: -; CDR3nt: TGCGCCAGCAGCGACGGGGGACAGGCAAGTGGCTACACCTTC; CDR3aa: CASSDGGQASGYTF
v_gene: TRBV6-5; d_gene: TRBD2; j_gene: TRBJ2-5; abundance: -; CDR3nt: TGTGCCAGCAGTTACTCCCCAGCGGGAGTTTCGGAGACCCAGTACTTC; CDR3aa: CASSYSPAGVSETQYF
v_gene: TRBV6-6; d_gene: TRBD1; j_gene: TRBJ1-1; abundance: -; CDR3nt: TGTGCCAGCAGCCAGGACAGGGTTCGGATGAACACTGAAGCTTTCTTT; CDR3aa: CASSQDRVRMNTEAFF
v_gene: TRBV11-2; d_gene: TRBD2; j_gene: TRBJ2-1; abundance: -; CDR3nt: TGTGCCAGCAGCCTATCTAGCGGGAGTTCCTACAATGAGCAGTTCTTC; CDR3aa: CASSLSSGSSYNEQFF
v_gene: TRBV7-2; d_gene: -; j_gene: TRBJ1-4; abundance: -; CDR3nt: TGTGCCAGCAGCTCCGACGGGACTCGGAAGGAAAAACTGTTTTTT; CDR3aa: CASSSDGTRKEKLFF
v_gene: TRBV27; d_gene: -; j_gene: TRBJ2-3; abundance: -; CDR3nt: TGTGCCAGCAGTTTATCCGGGAGCACAGATACGCAGTATTTT; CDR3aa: CASSLSGSTDTQYF
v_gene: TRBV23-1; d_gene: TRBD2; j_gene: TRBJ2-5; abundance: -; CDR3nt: TGCGCCAGATCCCTAAGAGCGGGAGGGCCCAAATTGAAGACCCAGTACTTC; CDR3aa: CARSLRAGGPKLKTQYF
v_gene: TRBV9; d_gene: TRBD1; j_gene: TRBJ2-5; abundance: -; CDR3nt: TGTGCCAGCAGCGTAGCACCGACAGGGGGGGAGACCCAGTACTTC; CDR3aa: CASSVAPTGGETQYF
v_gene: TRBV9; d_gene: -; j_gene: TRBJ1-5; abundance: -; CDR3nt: TGTGCCAGCAGCGTAGTCGGGAATCAGCCCCAGCATTTT; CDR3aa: CASSVVGNQPQHF
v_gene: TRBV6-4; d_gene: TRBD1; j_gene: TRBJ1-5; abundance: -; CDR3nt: TGTGCCAGGAAGGGACAGTTCAATCAGCCCCAGCATTTT; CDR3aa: CARKGQFNQPQHF
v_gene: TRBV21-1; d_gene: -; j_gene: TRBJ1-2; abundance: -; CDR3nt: TGTGCCAGCAGCAATACGGAGGGTCTGGCACTCTATGGCTACACCTTC; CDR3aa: CASSNTEGLALYGYTF
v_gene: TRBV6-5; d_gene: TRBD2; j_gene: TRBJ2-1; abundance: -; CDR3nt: TGTGCCAGCAGATCCGGGACTAGCCGGAATGAGCAGTTCTTC; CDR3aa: CASRSGTSRNEQFF
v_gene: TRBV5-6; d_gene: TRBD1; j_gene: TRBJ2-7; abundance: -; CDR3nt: TGTGCCAGCAGCCCAGTGGACAGGGTAGGATCCTACGAGCAGTACTTC; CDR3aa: CASSPVDRVGSYEQYF
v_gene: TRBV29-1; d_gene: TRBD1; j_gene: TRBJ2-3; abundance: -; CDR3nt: TGCAGCGTTCAGATTACAGGGGCAGATACGCAGTATTTT; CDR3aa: CSVQITGADTQYF
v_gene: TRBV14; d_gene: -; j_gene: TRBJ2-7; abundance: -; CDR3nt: TGTGCCAGCAGCCACGGGACTTTCCTCGGCGAGCAGTACTTC; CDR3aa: CASSHGTFLGEQYF
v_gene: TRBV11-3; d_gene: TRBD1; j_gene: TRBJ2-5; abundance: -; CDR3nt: TGTGCCAGCAGCTTATTTGGGACAGGGAAAGAAGGAGAGACCCAGTACTTC; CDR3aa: CASSLFGTGKEGETQYF